Presented here are 31 T cell receptor beta chains from one specimen sequenced in a study of blood T cell repertoires in COVID-19. Assay: immunoSEQ multiplex PCR; the TCRdb copy retains only in-frame clones and omits some. The table has roughly 280,000 clones, 75% to 90% seen once. The material sequenced was peripheral blood. All receptors come from a middle-aged man with acute or convalescent COVID-19.

The chain has TRBV6-2 or TRBV6-3 and TRBJ1-2; 7 nucleotides align to TRBD1. V lost 6 bases to trimming and J lost 7 bases; unmatched junction nucleotides: 11. The CDR3 is 14 amino acids. CDR1 and CDR2 (germline): MNHEY, SVGEGT. CDR3 region: CASSRAGGLSGYTF. CDR3 bases: TGTGCCAGCAGCCGCGCAGGGGGGCTCTCTGGCTACACCTTC.

J is TRBJ2-2 and V is TRBV10-3; D remains ambiguous. CDR3 length: 15 amino acids. Germline V gene data show CDR1 as ENHRY and CDR2 as SYGVKD. Between the trimmed V and J ends, which lost 4 bases and 4 bases, there was a span of 13 bases. The CDR3 region has the DNA TGTGCCATCAGTGGAGAGAAAGCGAGCACCGGGGAGCTGTTTTTT. The encoded protein is CAISGEKASTGELFF.

The chain has TRBV5-1 and TRBJ2-2, with D possibly TRBD1 on 5 matching bases. V shed 8 bases and J shed 3 bases, with 11 bases lying between them. The CDR3 covers 13 residues. CDR1 and CDR2 (germline): SGHRS, YFSETQ. The CDR3 DNA is TGCGCCAGTCAAACAGGCTACACCGGGGAGCTGTTTTTT. Translated, it gives CASQTGYTGELFF.

This clone was observed a single time. The chain couples TRBV7-3 to TRBJ2-3, with a possible D match to TRBD1 (6 bases). Trimming pared 0 bases from V and 1 base from J, leaving 14 bases between. This CDR3 region has 17 residues. Per germline, CDR1 SGHTA and CDR2 FQGTGA. In DNA form, the CDR3 reads TGTGCCAGCAGCTTAACACTGGGGGCAGATGGCACAGATACGCAGTATTTT. This encodes CASSLTLGADGTDTQYF.

V is TRBV5-4 and J is TRBJ2-2; 7 bases agree with TRBD1. This CDR3 comprises 15 residues. Germline V gene sequence: CDR1 SGHNT, CDR2 YYREEE (reference sequence). V was clipped by 3 bases and J by 0 bases; unmatched bases: 2. DNA for the CDR3: TGTGCCAGCAGCTCACAGGGGACGAACACCGGGGAGCTGTTTTTT. Protein sequence: CASSSQGTNTGELFF.

The chain has TRBV21-1 and TRBJ2-5; TRBD2 is the table's D call, not checked against the DNA. TRBV21-1 is assigned pseudogene status. CDR3 length equals 17 residues. In DNA form, the CDR3 reads TGTGCCAGCAGCAAGGGACTAGCGGACCCTAGTCAAGAGACCCAGTACTTC. Translating it yields CASSKGLADPSQETQYF.

The chain combines TRBV12-3 or TRBV12-4 with TRBJ1-1; tentatively, D is TRBD1 (5 bases). CDR3 length: 13 residues. Trimming shortened V by 4 bases and J by 7 bases, and 13 bases separated the two germline ends. The CDR3 DNA reads TGTGCCAGCAGTTCCGGTTGGGGGGGTGAAGCTTTCTTT. It specifies CASSSGWGGEAFF.

This sequence joins TRBV2 and TRBJ2-1; 10 bases line up with TRBD1. V shed 7 bases and J 1 base; nucleotides not matched to a gene: 4. There are 15 residues in the CDR3. CDR1 is SNHLY, CDR2 FYNNEI, per germline. For the CDR3, the DNA is TGTGCCAGCACCCGGACAGGGGGATCCTACAATGAGCAGTTCTTC. This sequence encodes CASTRTGGSYNEQFF.

The gene calls are TRBV29-1 and TRBJ1-1; no clear D. CDR3 length: 13 residues. V was shortened by 0 bases and J by 3 bases, with 8 bases between the two germline ends. The germline V gene encodes CDR1 SQVTM and CDR2 ANQGSEA. Written as DNA, the CDR3 is TGCAGCGTTGAAGATCTGAGGGACACTGAAGCTTTCTTT. It yields the protein CSVEDLRDTEAFF.

The gene calls are TRBV6-2 or TRBV6-3 and TRBJ1-1; 9 positions match TRBD1. The CDR3 is 16 residues long. Germline V gene lookup returns CDR1 MNHEY and CDR2 SVGEGT. V was clipped by 3 bases and J by 0 bases; unmatched bases: 5. The DNA of the CDR3 is TGTGCCAGCAGTTATCGACAGGGGGGATTGAACACTGAAGCTTTCTTT. Its translation: CASSYRQGGLNTEAFF.

The chain combines TRBV30 with TRBJ2-1; 10 nucleotides line up with TRBD2. The V gene end was trimmed by 0 bases and the J gene end by 5 bases; junction bases not matched to a gene: 1. CDR1 is GTSNPN, CDR2 SVGIG, per germline (reference sequence). This CDR3 is built from 14 residues. In DNA, the CDR3 is TGTGCCTGGAGTGTACTAGCGGGGCACAATGAGCAGTTCTTC. Its protein is CAWSVLAGHNEQFF. The full variable domain, completed using reference TRBV30 and TRBJ2-1, is SQTIHQWPATLVQPVGSPLSLECTVEGTSNPNLYWYRQAAGRGLQLLFYSVGIGQISSEVPQNLSASRPQDRQFILSSKKLLLSDSGFYLCAWSVLAGHNEQFFGPGTRLTVL.

The gene calls are TRBV5-1 and TRBJ1-4; tentative D call: TRBD1 (5 bases). The CDR3 spans 15 residues. V shed 1 base and J shed 2 bases, with 9 bases lying between them. Germline-derived CDR1 and CDR2 are SGHRS and YFSETQ. Here the CDR3 reads CASSLLGQTNEKLFF. The CDR3 nucleotides are TGCGCCAGCAGCTTGCTGGGGCAGACTAATGAAAAACTGTTTTTT. The full variable domain, rest sourced from reference TRBV5-1 and TRBJ1-4, is KAGVTQTPRYLIKTRGQQVTLSCSPISGHRSVSWYQQTPGQGLQFLFEYFSETQRNKGNFPGRFSGRQFSNSRSEMNVSTLELGDSALYLCASSLLGQTNEKLFFGSGTQLSVL.

This chain joins TRBV10-3 and TRBJ1-6, with 9 nucleotides matching TRBD1. The CDR3 contains 13 residues. V shed 4 bases, J shed 8 bases, and the junction held 0 bases outside the gene matches. Germline CDR1 and CDR2: ENHRY and SYGVKD. CDR3 sequence reads: CAISGTGDSPLHF. In nucleotides, the CDR3 is TGTGCCATCAGTGGGACAGGGGATTCACCCCTCCACTTT.

This clone appeared once. The chain recombines TRBV5-1 with TRBJ1-1, with 9 bases fitting TRBD1. The J segment lost 5 bases and the V segment lost 7 bases, leaving 9 bases of the junction unmatched. Germline V lookup: CDR1 SGHRS, CDR2 YFSETQ. The CDR3 spans 14 residues. This CDR3 reads CASGTGQGETEAFF. In nucleotides, the CDR3 is TGCGCCAGCGGTACGGGACAGGGCGAAACTGAAGCTTTCTTT.

As to this clone: This sample includes further DNA sequences coding for the same CDR3. The V and J genes are TRBV29-1 and TRBJ1-1; no clear D gene. V was shortened by 2 bases and J by 2 bases, with 6 bases between the two germline ends. The CDR3 is 12 residues long. CDR1 is SQVTM and CDR2 is ANQGSEA in the germline V gene. The CDR3 DNA is TGCAGCGTTGAACAAGCTAACACTGAAGCTTTCTTT. Translated, it gives CSVEQANTEAFF.

The rearrangement uses TRBV14 and TRBJ2-3; D is unclear. Trimming took 0 bases from V and 2 from J, leaving 12 bases between them. This CDR3 is built from 16 residues. From germline, CDR1 is SGHDN and CDR2 FVKESK. The CDR3 nucleotides are TGTGCCAGCAGCCAAGATATGGGCCTAACCACAGATACGCAGTATTTT. Its translation: CASSQDMGLTTDTQYF.

This clone is a singleton in its sample. This chain uses TRBV15 with TRBJ2-7; no firm D call. The germline V gene encodes CDR1 LNHNV and CDR2 YYDKDF (reference sequence). This CDR3 spans 15 amino acids. Trimming took 2 bases from V and 3 from J, leaving 14 bases between them. The CDR3 loop is CATSRPYRDSYEQYF. For the CDR3, the DNA is TGTGCCACCAGCAGACCGTACCGAGATAGCTACGAGCAGTACTTC.

This chain connects TRBV6-5 to TRBJ2-7, with a weak D call TRBD2 (7 bases). This CDR3 is 13 amino acids long. Between the trimmed V and J ends, which lost 6 bases and 4 bases, there was a span of 13 bases. CDR1 is MNHEY and CDR2 is SVGAGI in the germline V gene. The chain's CDR3 is CASSPGGRYEQYF. CDR3 bases: TGTGCCAGCAGCCCCGGGGGGCGGTACGAGCAGTACTTC.

This clone was counted once. The chain joins TRBV3-1 (or the pseudogene TRBV3-2) to TRBJ1-5; the match to TRBD1 covers 8 bases. Trimming cost V 1 base and J 5 bases; bases outside gene matches: 7. Germline values: CDR1 LGHDT, CDR2 YNNKEL (reference sequence). The CDR3 runs to 16 residues. CDR3 loop: CASSQGSGGAYQPQHF. The CDR3 region has the DNA TGTGCCAGCAGCCAAGGGTCAGGGGGCGCGTATCAGCCCCAGCATTTT.

The chain combines TRBV7-9 with TRBJ1-1; D remains ambiguous. This CDR3 spans 15 amino acids. The germline V gene has CDR1 SEHNR and CDR2 FQNEAQ (reference sequence). V was trimmed by 1 base and J by 5 bases, leaving 14 bases between them. The CDR3 loop is CASSLGTGFATEAFF. The CDR3 bases are TGTGCCAGCAGCTTAGGTACGGGGTTCGCGACTGAAGCTTTCTTT.

The chain joins TRBV7-2 to TRBJ2-5; D perhaps matches TRBD2 (7 bases). V lost 6 bases, J lost 9 bases, and 17 bases lay in between. CDR1 SGHTA and CDR2 FQGNSA come from the germline V gene. The CDR3 loop spans 13 amino acids. CDR3 DNA sequence: TGTGCCAGCAGTGGGGGGGGCCACCGTGCCCAGTACTTC. It codes for CASSGGGHRAQYF. Variable domain in full (rest from reference TRBV7-2 and TRBJ2-5): GAGVSQSPSNKVTEKGKDVELRCDPISGHTALYWYRQSLGQGLEFLIYFQGNSAPDKSGLPSDRFSAERTGGSVSTLTIQRTQQEDSAVYLCASSGGGHRAQYFGPGTRLLVL.

This clone has a single count. This chain links TRBV19 with TRBJ1-6; 7 bases agree with TRBD1. This CDR3 has 14 residues. V lost 4 bases to trimming and J lost 8 bases; unmatched junction nucleotides: 5. Germline CDR1 and CDR2: LNHDA and SQIVND (reference sequence). The CDR3 DNA is TGTGCCAGTAGTAGCTTCACAGGGGATTCACCCCTCCACTTT. It yields the protein CASSSFTGDSPLHF.

This clone appeared a few times. The chain couples TRBV6-5 to TRBJ1-6; tentatively, D is TRBD1 (5 bases). Trimming left V 6 bases short and J 5 bases short, with 11 bases between. The CDR3 has 14 residues. Germline CDR1 is MNHEY and CDR2 is SVGAGI. Written as DNA, the CDR3 is TGTGCCAGCAGCCTTCGGACAAATAATTCACCCCTCCACTTT. This codes for CASSLRTNNSPLHF.

This rearrangement joins TRBV7-2 to TRBJ1-1; D unresolved. V lost 5 bases and J lost 0, with 13 bases in between. The germline CDR1 and CDR2 sequences are SGHTA and FQGNSA. The CDR3 contains 15 residues. CDR3 region: CASSQTRPMNTEAFF. DNA for the CDR3: TGTGCCAGCAGCCAGACGCGGCCGATGAACACTGAAGCTTTCTTT.

V gene TRBV5-6 combines with J gene TRBJ2-6; 7 bases are a match to TRBD1. V lost 6 bases, J lost 3 bases, and 9 bases stayed unmatched. The CDR3 covers 16 residues. Germline CDR1 and CDR2: SGHDT and YYEEEE. The chain's CDR3 is CASTQTGLSGANVLTF. CDR3 nucleotides: TGTGCCAGCACCCAGACAGGGTTGAGTGGGGCCAACGTCCTGACTTTC.

V gene TRBV2 combines with J gene TRBJ1-6; a weak D match, TRBD1 (6 bases). Germline V gene sequence: CDR1 SNHLY, CDR2 FYNNEI. Between the trimmed V and J ends, which lost 9 bases and 5 bases, there was a span of 14 bases. The CDR3 has 14 amino acids. CDR3: CARAMDRNNSPLHF. In nucleotides, the CDR3 is TGTGCCAGGGCGATGGACAGAAATAATTCACCCCTCCACTTT.

The chain recombines TRBV7-8 with TRBJ2-2; maybe TRBD1 (6 bases). The CDR3 sequence is 17 residues long. Looked up from germline, CDR1 is SGHVS and CDR2 is FQNEAQ. Trimming removed 0 bases from V and 4 bases from J, with 15 bases in between. This chain's CDR3 is CASSLALGTPLTGELFF. CDR3 in DNA: TGTGCCAGCAGCTTAGCGCTAGGGACACCGCTCACCGGGGAGCTGTTTTTT. The full variable domain, its missing parts supplied by reference TRBV7-8 and TRBJ2-2, is GAGVSQSPRYKVAKRGQDVALRCDPISGHVSLFWYQQALGQGPEFLTYFQNEAQLDKSGLPSDRFFAERPEGSVSTLKIQRTQQEDSAVYLCASSLALGTPLTGELFFGEGSRLTVL.

The chain uses TRBV4-2 and TRBJ1-5, with D tentatively TRBD1 (5 bases). V shed 1 base and J shed 3 bases, with 10 bases lying between them. The germline V gene has CDR1 LGHNA and CDR2 YNFKEQ. CDR3 length: 15 residues. Written as DNA, the CDR3 is TGTGCCAGCAGCCAAGTGGGGCAGGCCAATCAGCCCCAGCATTTT. This sequence encodes CASSQVGQANQPQHF.

V gene TRBV5-6 combines with J gene TRBJ2-1, with no clear D. The CDR3 runs 11 residues. The ends were cut back, 3 bases at V and 4 bases at J, with 2 bases in the middle. Germline-derived CDR1 and CDR2 are SGHDT and YYEEEE. CDR3 in amino acids: CASSSYNEQFF. The CDR3 DNA is TGTGCCAGCAGCTCGTACAATGAGCAGTTCTTC.

The chain carries TRBV11-3 and TRBJ2-3, with 11 bases that match TRBD2. V shed 1 base and J 1 base; nucleotides not matched to a gene: 4. In germline, CDR1 is SGHNT, CDR2 YENEEA. The CDR3 spans 17 residues. The DNA of the CDR3 is TGTGCCAGCAGCTTAGGACTAGCGGGGCATCGCACAGATACGCAGTATTTT. It specifies CASSLGLAGHRTDTQYF.

This clone came up many times. In DNA form, the CDR3 reads TGTGCCAGCAGTGGACTAGAGGAAGATGAGCAGTTCTTC. Its protein is CASSGLEEDEQFF. The rearrangement joins TRBV2 to TRBJ2-1; the D gene is possibly TRBD2 (6 bases). Germline V gives CDR1 SNHLY, CDR2 FYNNEI. The CDR3 loop spans 13 amino acids. Deletions cut 4 bases from V and 8 bases from J, with 12 bases between.